The entry that follows covers one T cell receptor beta chain sequence. TCR beta CDR3 region amplification was performed from RNA transcripts. Primed by the HTBI set, a first-round RT-PCR was run on the TCR CDR3. TCRdb passed the multiplex PCR reads through MiXCR, listing each CDR3 protein once. The sample has hundreds of thousands of distinct CDR3 sequences, just under 45% seen once. The CDR3 has 14 residues. V lost 4 bases and J lost 8, with 18 bases in between. Germline values: CDR1 SGDLS, CDR2 YYNGEE. The sample belongs to a study of T cells in Graves' hyperthyroidism and ophthalmopathy. This receptor was identified in an adult man with Graves' disease, either hyperthyroidism or ophthalmopathy (not recorded which). Sample: peripheral blood or thyroid tissue (not recorded which). V usage is TRBV9 and J usage is TRBJ1-2; no clear D gene. DNA of the CDR3: TGTGCCAGCAGCCAGGACGGGCCCGAGAAGGGCTACACCTTC. This codes for CASSQDGPEKGYTF. Full variable domain (rest looked up from reference TRBV9 and TRBJ1-2): DSGVTQTPKHLITATGQRVTLRCSPRSGDLSVYWYQQSLDQGLQFLIQYYNGEERAKGNILERFSAQQFPDLHSELNLSSLELGDSALYFCASSQDGPEKGYTFGSGTRLTVV.